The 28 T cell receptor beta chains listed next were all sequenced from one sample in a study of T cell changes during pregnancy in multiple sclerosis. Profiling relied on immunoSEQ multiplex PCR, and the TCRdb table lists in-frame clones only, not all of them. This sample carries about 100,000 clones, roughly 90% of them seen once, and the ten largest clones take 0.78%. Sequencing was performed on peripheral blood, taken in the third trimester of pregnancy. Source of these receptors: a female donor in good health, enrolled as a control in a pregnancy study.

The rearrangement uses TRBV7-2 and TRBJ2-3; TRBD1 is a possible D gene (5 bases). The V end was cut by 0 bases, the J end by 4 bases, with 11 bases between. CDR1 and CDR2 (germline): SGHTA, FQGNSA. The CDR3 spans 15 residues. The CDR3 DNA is TGTGCCAGCAGCTTAGCGCGGCAGGGCTCAGATACGCAGTATTTT. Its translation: CASSLARQGSDTQYF.

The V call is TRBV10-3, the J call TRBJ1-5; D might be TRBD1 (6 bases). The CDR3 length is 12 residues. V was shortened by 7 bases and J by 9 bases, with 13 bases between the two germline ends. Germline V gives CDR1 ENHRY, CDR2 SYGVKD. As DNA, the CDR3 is TGTGCCATCAAGTCAGGGGAAGGGCCCCAGCATTTT. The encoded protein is CAIKSGEGPQHF.

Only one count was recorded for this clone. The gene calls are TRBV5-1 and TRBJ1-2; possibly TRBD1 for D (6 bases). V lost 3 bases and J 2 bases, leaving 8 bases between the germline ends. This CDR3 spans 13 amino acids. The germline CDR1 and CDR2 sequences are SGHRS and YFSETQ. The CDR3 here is CASSSQGNYGYTF. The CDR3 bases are TGCGCCAGCAGCTCTCAGGGGAACTATGGCTACACCTTC.

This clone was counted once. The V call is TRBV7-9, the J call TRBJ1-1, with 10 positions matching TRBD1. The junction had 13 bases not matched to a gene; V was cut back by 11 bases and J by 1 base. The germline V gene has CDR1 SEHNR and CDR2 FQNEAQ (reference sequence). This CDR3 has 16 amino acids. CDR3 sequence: CAGQRGDRGPNTEAFF. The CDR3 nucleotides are TGTGCCGGTCAAAGAGGGGACAGGGGCCCGAACACTGAAGCTTTCTTT. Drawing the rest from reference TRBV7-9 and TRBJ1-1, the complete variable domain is DTGVSQNPRHKITKRGQNVTFRCDPISEHNRLYWYRQTLGQGPEFLTYFQNEAQLEKSRLLSDRFSAERPKGSFSTLEIQRTEQGDSAMYLCAGQRGDRGPNTEAFFGQGTRLTVV.

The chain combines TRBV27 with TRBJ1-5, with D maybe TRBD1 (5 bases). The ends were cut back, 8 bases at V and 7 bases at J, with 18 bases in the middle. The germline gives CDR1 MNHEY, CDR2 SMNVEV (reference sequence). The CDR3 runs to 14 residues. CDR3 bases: TGTGCCAGCCAAGACCGAAGCAGGGCACAGCCCCAGCATTTT. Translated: CASQDRSRAQPQHF.

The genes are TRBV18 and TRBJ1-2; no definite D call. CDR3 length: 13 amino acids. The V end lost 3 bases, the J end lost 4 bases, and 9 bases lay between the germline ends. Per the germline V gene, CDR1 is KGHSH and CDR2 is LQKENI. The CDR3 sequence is CASSPDWSYGYTF. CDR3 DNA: TGTGCCAGCTCACCGGACTGGAGCTATGGCTACACCTTC.

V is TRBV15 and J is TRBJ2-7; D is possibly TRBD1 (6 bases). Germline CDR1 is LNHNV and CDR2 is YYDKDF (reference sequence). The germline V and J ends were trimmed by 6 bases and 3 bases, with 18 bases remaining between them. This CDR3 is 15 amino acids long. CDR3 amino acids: CATRAKGRGNYEQYF. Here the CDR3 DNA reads TGTGCCACCAGGGCCAAAGGCAGGGGAAACTACGAGCAGTACTTC.

In nucleotides, the CDR3 is TGTGCCAGCAGCGTTAACAGGGGGGATAATTCACCCCTCCACTTT. This encodes CASSVNRGDNSPLHF. The chain uses TRBV7-8 and TRBJ1-6; 8 nucleotides agree with TRBD1. The CDR3 length is 15 residues. Germline V gene sequence: CDR1 SGHVS, CDR2 FQNEAQ. V trimming: 5 bases; J trimming: 5 bases; junction bases outside the gene matches: 5.

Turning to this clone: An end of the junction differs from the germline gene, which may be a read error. This CDR3 is CASSLVEQGGFTF. The CDR3 bases are TGTGCCAGCAGCTTAGTGGAACAGGGGGGCTTCACCTTC. The J gene is TRBJ1-2, the V gene TRBV7-9; 8 positions agree with TRBD1. The germline CDR1 and CDR2 sequences are SEHNR and FQNEAQ (reference sequence). The CDR3 contains 13 residues.

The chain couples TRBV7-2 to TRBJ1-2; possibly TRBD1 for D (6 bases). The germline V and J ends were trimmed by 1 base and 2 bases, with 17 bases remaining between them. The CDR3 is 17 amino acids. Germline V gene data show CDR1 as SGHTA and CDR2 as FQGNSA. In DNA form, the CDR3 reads TGTGCCAGCAGCTTAGTAGGAACAGGGTCGGCGAACTATGGCTACACCTTC. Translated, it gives CASSLVGTGSANYGYTF.

CDR3 sequence reads: CASSPPSRADTQYF. For the CDR3, the DNA is TGTGCCAGCTCACCACCGTCTCGCGCAGATACGCAGTATTTT. V usage is TRBV18 and J usage is TRBJ2-3; D call uncertain. The CDR3 contains 14 residues. CDR1 and CDR2 from the germline V gene are KGHSH and LQKENI. The V gene lost 0 bases and the J gene lost 4 bases, with 8 bases spanning the gap.

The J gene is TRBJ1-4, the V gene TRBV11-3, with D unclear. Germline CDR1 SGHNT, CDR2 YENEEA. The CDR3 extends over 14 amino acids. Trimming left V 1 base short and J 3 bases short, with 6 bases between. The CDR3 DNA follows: TGTGCCAGCAGCTTAGCCCGTTCTAATGAAAAACTGTTTTTT. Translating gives CASSLARSNEKLFF.

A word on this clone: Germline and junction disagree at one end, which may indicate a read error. The CDR3 DNA is TGTGCCAGCAGTCAGGGACTAGCGGGGGGGCCTACTGACTTC. This codes for CASSQGLAGGPTDF. This chain joins TRBV2 and TRBJ2-5; TRBD2 aligns across 16 bases. Germline V gene sequence: CDR1 SNHLY, CDR2 FYNNEI. The CDR3 is made up of 14 amino acids.

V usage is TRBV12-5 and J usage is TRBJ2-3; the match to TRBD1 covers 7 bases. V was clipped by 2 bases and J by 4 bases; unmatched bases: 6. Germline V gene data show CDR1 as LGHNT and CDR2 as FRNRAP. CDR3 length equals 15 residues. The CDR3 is CASGLLPDRADTQYF. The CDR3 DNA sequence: TGTGCTAGTGGTTTGCTCCCTGACAGGGCAGATACGCAGTATTTT.

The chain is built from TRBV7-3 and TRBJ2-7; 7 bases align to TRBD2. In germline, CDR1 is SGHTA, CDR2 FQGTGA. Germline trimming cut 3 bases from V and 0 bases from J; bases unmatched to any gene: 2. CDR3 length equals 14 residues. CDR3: CASSLAGDSYEQYF. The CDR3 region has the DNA TGTGCCAGCAGCTTGGCGGGGGACTCCTACGAGCAGTACTTC. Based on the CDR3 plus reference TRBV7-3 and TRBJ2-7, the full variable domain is GAGVSQTPSNKVTEKGKYVELRCDPISGHTALYWYRQSLGQGPEFLIYFQGTGAADDSGLPNDRFFAVRPEGSVSTLKIQRTERGDSAVYLCASSLAGDSYEQYFGPGTRLTVT.

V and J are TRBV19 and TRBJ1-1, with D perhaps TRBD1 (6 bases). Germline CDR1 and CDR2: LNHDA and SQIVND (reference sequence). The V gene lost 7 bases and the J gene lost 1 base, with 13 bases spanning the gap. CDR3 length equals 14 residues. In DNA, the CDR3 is TGTGCCAGTACCCATACGACAGGGAACACTGAAGCTTTCTTT. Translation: CASTHTTGNTEAFF.

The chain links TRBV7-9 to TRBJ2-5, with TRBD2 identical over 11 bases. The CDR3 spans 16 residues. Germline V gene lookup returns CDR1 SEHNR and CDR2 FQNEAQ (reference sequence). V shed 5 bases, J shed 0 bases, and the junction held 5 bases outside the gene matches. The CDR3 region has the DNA TGTGCCAGCAGCCGCCCTAGCGGGGGGTACCAAGAGACCCAGTACTTC. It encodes CASSRPSGGYQETQYF.

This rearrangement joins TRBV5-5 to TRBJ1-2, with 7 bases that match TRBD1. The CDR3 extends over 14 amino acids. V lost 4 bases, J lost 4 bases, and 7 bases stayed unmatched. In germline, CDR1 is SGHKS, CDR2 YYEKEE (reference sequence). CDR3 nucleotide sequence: TGTGCCAGCAGCCACCTGACAGGGATCTATGGCTACACCTTC. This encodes CASSHLTGIYGYTF.

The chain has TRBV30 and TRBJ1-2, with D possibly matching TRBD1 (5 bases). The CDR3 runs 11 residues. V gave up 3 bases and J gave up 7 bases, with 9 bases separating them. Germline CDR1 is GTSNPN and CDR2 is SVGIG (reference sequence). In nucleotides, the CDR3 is TGTGCCTGGAGCCAGGGATCTGGCTACACCTTC. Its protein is CAWSQGSGYTF.

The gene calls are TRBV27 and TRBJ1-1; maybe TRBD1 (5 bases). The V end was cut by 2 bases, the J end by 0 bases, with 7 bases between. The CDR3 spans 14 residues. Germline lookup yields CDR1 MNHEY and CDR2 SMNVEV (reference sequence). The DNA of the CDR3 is TGTGCCAGCAGTTTAAGGGGAATGAACACTGAAGCTTTCTTT. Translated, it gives CASSLRGMNTEAFF.

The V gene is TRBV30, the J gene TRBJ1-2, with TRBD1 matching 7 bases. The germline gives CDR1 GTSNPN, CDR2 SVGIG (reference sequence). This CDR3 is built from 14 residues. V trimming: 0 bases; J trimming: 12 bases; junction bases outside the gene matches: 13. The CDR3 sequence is CAWSVRGTVASHTF. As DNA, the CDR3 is TGTGCCTGGAGTGTACGCGGGACAGTGGCGAGCCACACCTTC.

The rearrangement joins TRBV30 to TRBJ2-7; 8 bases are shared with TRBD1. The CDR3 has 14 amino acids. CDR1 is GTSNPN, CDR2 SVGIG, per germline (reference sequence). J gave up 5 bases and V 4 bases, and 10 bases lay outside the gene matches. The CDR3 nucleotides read TGTGCCTGGACTTCTTTGACAGGGGCCCACGAGCAGTACTTC. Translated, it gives CAWTSLTGAHEQYF.

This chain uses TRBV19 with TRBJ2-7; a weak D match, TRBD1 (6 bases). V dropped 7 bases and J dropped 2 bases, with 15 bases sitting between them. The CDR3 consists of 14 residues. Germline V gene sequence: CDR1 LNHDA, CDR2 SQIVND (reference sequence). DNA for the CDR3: TGTGCCAGTATGCAGGGGCGACCGCCCTACGAGCAGTACTTC. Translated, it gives CASMQGRPPYEQYF. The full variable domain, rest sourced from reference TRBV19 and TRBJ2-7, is DGGITQSPKYLFRKEGQNVTLSCEQNLNHDAMYWYRQDPGQGLRLIYYSQIVNDFQKGDIAEGYSVSREKKESFPLTVTSAQKNPTAFYLCASMQGRPPYEQYFGPGTRLTVT.

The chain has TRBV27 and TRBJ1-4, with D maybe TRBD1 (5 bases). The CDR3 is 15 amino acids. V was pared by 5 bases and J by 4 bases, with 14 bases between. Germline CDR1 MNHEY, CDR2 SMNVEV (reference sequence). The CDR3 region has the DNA TGTGCCAGCAGTCCCGCGTGGGGCTTTAATGAAAAACTGTTTTTT. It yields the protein CASSPAWGFNEKLFF. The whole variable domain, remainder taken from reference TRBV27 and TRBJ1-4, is EAQVTQNPRYLITVTGKKLTVTCSQNMNHEYMSWYRQDPGLGLRQIYYSMNVEVTDKGDVPEGYKVSRKEKRNFPLILESPSPNQTSLYFCASSPAWGFNEKLFFGSGTQLSVL.

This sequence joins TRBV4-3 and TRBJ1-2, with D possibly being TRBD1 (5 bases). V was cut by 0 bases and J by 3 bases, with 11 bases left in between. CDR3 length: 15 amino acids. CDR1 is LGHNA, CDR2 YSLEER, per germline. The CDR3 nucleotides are TGCGCCAGCAGCCAAGATTGGGGCAGAGACTATGGCTACACCTTC. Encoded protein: CASSQDWGRDYGYTF.

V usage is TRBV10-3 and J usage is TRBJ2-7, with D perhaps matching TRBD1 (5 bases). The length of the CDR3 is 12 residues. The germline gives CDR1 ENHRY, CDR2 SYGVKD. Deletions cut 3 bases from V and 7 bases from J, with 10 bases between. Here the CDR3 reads CAISDGAREQYF. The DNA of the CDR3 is TGTGCCATCAGTGATGGGGCCAGGGAGCAGTACTTC.

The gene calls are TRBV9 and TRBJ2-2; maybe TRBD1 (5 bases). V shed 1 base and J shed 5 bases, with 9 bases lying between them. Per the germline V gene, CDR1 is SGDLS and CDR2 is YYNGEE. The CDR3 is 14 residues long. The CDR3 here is CASSVLSGTGELFF. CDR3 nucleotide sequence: TGTGCCAGCAGCGTACTCTCAGGGACCGGGGAGCTGTTTTTT.

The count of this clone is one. The CDR3 region is CASSAGQSFNQPQHF. CDR3 nucleotide sequence: TGTGCCAGCAGCGCAGGACAGTCCTTCAATCAGCCCCAGCATTTT. The chain carries TRBV9 and TRBJ1-5; TRBD1 is a possible D gene (6 bases). Germline CDR1 is SGDLS and CDR2 is YYNGEE. V was trimmed by 3 bases and J by 3 bases, leaving 13 bases between them. This CDR3 spans 15 amino acids.